Below are 31 T cell receptor beta chains sequenced from a single sample in a study of somatic mutations in T cells in chronic GVHD. The table came from immunoSEQ multiplex PCR; TCRdb's copy has only in-frame clones and leaves some out. The repertoire holds some 13,000 clones, with approximately 80% as singletons. The material sequenced was Vbeta20-negative CD4+ T cells from blood. The source is a male patient in his fifties with chronic graft-versus-host disease. The graft donor may have contributed some T cells.

This chain uses TRBV27 with TRBJ2-1; 14 positions match TRBD2. CDR1 and CDR2 (germline): MNHEY, SMNVEV (reference sequence). After removal of 4 bases from V and 0 bases from J, the junction contained 5 bases not matched to a gene. The CDR3 covers 18 residues. CDR3 sequence reads: CASSSGLAGDLSYNEQFF. CDR3 coding DNA: TGTGCCAGCAGTTCGGGACTAGCGGGAGACCTCTCCTACAATGAGCAGTTCTTC.

The chain links TRBV6-1 to TRBJ1-2; a possible D gene is TRBD1 (5 bases). Trimming removed 1 base from V and 6 bases from J, with 12 bases in between. The CDR3 spans 14 residues. Germline values: CDR1 MNHNS, CDR2 SASEGT. The CDR3 sequence: CASSEEGRVDGYTF. In DNA form, the CDR3 reads TGTGCCAGCAGTGAAGAGGGCAGGGTGGATGGCTACACCTTC.

This clone was seen a few times. This chain connects TRBV4-3 to TRBJ1-2; the D is unclear. V was cut by 0 bases and J by 9 bases, with 14 bases left in between. This CDR3 has 14 residues. The germline gives CDR1 LGHNA, CDR2 YSLEER. This CDR3 is CASSQDWRTESYTF. CDR3 DNA sequence: TGCGCCAGCAGCCAAGATTGGAGGACGGAGAGCTACACCTTC.

This clone was seen more than once but under ten times. V usage is TRBV6-5 and J usage is TRBJ2-3; D might be TRBD1 (5 bases). CDR1 and CDR2 (germline): MNHEY, SVGAGI. The V and J ends lost 5 bases and 3 bases respectively, with 12 bases between them. This CDR3 has 14 amino acids. CDR3 nucleotide sequence: TGTGCCAGCAGTGGGGCCTCGGCGACAGATACGCAGTATTTT. It encodes CASSGASATDTQYF.

The table lists this clone with a count of one. The rearrangement links TRBV12-5 to TRBJ2-7; D possibly corresponds to TRBD1 (5 bases). Per the germline V gene, CDR1 is LGHNT and CDR2 is FRNRAP. The CDR3 has 15 residues. V lost 5 bases and J 6 bases, leaving 20 bases between the germline ends. In nucleotides, the CDR3 is TGTGCTAGTGGTCAACAACTCCAGGGTATCGGCGAGCAGTACTTC. Protein product: CASGQQLQGIGEQYF.

This chain links TRBV6-6 with TRBJ2-3; 14 bases are a match to TRBD2. Trimming removed 6 bases from V and 2 bases from J; junction bases left unmatched: 4. The CDR3 contains 16 residues. Germline values: CDR1 MNHNY, CDR2 SVGAGI (reference sequence). The CDR3 DNA sequence: TGTGCCAGCAGACGGGGACTAGCGGGGGCCACAGATACGCAGTATTTT. This sequence encodes CASRRGLAGATDTQYF.

The rearrangement joins TRBV6-1 to TRBJ1-2; the D is unclear. The CDR3 extends over 15 amino acids. Trimming took off 2 bases at V and 8 bases at J, with 18 bases between the two ends. CDR1 is MNHNS and CDR2 is SASEGT in the germline V gene. The CDR3 nucleotides are TGTGCCAGCAGTGAACCGGCGGGCAGGTCCTTGGGCTACACCTTC. Protein: CASSEPAGRSLGYTF.

The V and J genes are TRBV25-1 and TRBJ1-2, with 9 bases that match TRBD1. The CDR3 spans 12 residues. Germline CDR1 and CDR2: MGHDK and SYGVNS. The trim removed 5 bases at V and 8 bases at J, leaving 3 bases unmatched. The CDR3 spells CASSPDRGGYTF. For the CDR3, the DNA is TGTGCCAGCAGTCCGGACAGGGGAGGCTACACCTTC.

The chain has TRBV19 and TRBJ1-1, with 8 bases fitting TRBD1. The CDR3 has 12 residues. Trimming at V came to 8 bases and at J to 10 bases, leaving 9 bases not matched to a gene. From germline, CDR1 is LNHDA and CDR2 SQIVND (reference sequence). CDR3: CASYDRGGRAFF. CDR3 nucleotide sequence: TGTGCCAGTTATGACAGGGGAGGACGAGCTTTCTTT.

This chain connects TRBV7-9 to TRBJ2-2; D is undetermined. V was shortened by 5 bases and J by 3 bases, with 10 bases between the two germline ends. Germline V gene sequence: CDR1 SEHNR, CDR2 FQNEAQ (reference sequence). This CDR3 has 14 amino acids. The CDR3 sequence is CASSLYRDTGELFF. In DNA, the CDR3 is TGTGCCAGCAGCCTATACCGGGACACCGGGGAGCTGTTTTTT.

This clone was detected only a few times. The chain links TRBV11-3 to TRBJ2-7; TRBD1 aligns across 11 bases. This CDR3 has 15 residues. The germline gives CDR1 SGHNT, CDR2 YENEEA. Unmatched junction bases numbered 3, after V lost 2 bases and J lost 3 bases. CDR3: CASSLLGTGGYEQYF. CDR3 nucleotides: TGTGCCAGCAGCTTACTCGGGACAGGGGGCTACGAGCAGTACTTC. The complete variable domain, with remaining parts taken from reference TRBV11-3 and TRBJ2-7, reads EAGVVQSPRYKIIEKKQPVAFWCNPISGHNTLYWYLQNLGQGPELLIRYENEEAVDDSQLPKDRFSAERLKGVDSTLKIQPAELGDSAVYLCASSLLGTGGYEQYFGPGTRLTVT.

The J gene is TRBJ2-3, the V gene TRBV7-3; maybe TRBD2 (7 bases). The CDR3 spans 15 residues. From germline, CDR1 is SGHTA and CDR2 FQGTGA. Trimming stripped 5 bases from V and 6 bases from J, with 18 bases between. This chain's CDR3 is CASSPRGGPVDTQYF. CDR3 nucleotides: TGTGCCAGCAGCCCAAGGGGGGGGCCTGTCGATACGCAGTATTTT.

The genes are TRBV7-3 and TRBJ1-1, with D possibly TRBD1 on 5 matching bases. The ends were cut back, 5 bases at V and 4 bases at J, with 11 bases in the middle. CDR1 is SGHTA, CDR2 FQGTGA, per germline. The CDR3 length is 13 residues. CDR3 loop: CASSGATITEAFF. In DNA form, the CDR3 reads TGTGCCAGCAGCGGGGCAACCATCACTGAAGCTTTCTTT.

The chain uses TRBV4-2 and TRBJ2-7; the D gene is possibly TRBD1 (6 bases). Germline V gene lookup returns CDR1 LGHNA and CDR2 YNFKEQ. The CDR3 is made up of 19 amino acids. The germline V and J ends were trimmed by 5 bases and 3 bases, with 29 bases remaining between them. This CDR3 reads CASSSVKRDPGGTYYEQYF. The DNA for the CDR3 is TGTGCCAGCAGCTCGGTGAAGCGCGACCCTGGGGGCACGTACTACGAGCAGTACTTC.

This chain connects TRBV10-3 to TRBJ2-7; 8 positions match TRBD1. There are 14 residues in the CDR3. Germline V gene lookup returns CDR1 ENHRY and CDR2 SYGVKD. V was clipped by 10 bases and J by 0 bases; unmatched bases: 8. In DNA, the CDR3 is TGTGCCACAAAACAGGGGGTTAACTCCTACGAGCAGTACTTC. The encoded protein is CATKQGVNSYEQYF.

V gene TRBV25-1 combines with J gene TRBJ1-3; D unclear. The CDR3 has 12 amino acids. The germline CDR1 and CDR2 sequences are MGHDK and SYGVNS. Trimming cost V 8 bases and J 0 bases, with 5 bases left between them. The CDR3 nucleotides read TGTGCCAGCCATAGCTCTGGAAACACCATATATTTT. Translation: CASHSSGNTIYF.

This chain joins TRBV19 and TRBJ2-1; TRBD1 is a possible D gene (6 bases). Trimming removed 0 bases from V and 10 bases from J, with 16 bases in between. The CDR3 is made up of 15 amino acids. From germline, CDR1 is LNHDA and CDR2 SQIVND (reference sequence). This CDR3 is CASSIDPNRVLEQFF. In DNA form, the CDR3 reads TGTGCCAGTAGTATAGATCCCAACAGGGTTTTGGAGCAGTTCTTC. The full variable domain, in which reference TRBV19 and TRBJ2-1 provide the parts outside the CDR3, is DGGITQSPKYLFRKEGQNVTLSCEQNLNHDAMYWYRQDPGQGLRLIYYSQIVNDFQKGDIAEGYSVSREKKESFPLTVTSAQKNPTAFYLCASSIDPNRVLEQFFGPGTRLTVL.

V and J are TRBV5-3 and TRBJ1-4; 10 nucleotides agree with TRBD1. TRBV5-3 is an ORF for which the function is uncertain. J gave up 8 bases and V 4 bases, and 5 bases lay outside the gene matches. The CDR3 spans 14 residues. The CDR3 DNA follows: TGTGCCAGAAGCCCGGACAGGGGGGAAGAAAAACTGTTTTTT. Protein: CARSPDRGEEKLFF.

The chain is built from TRBV10-2 and TRBJ2-3; 11 bases are a match to TRBD1. V shed 7 bases and J 3 bases; nucleotides not matched to a gene: 9. Germline V gene sequence: CDR1 WSHSY, CDR2 SAAADI. The CDR3 loop spans 16 amino acids. The CDR3: CASTSGQGVGTDTQYF. The DNA for the CDR3 is TGCGCCAGCACTTCGGGACAGGGGGTTGGGACAGATACGCAGTATTTT.

This clone is labeled as medium-sized. This sample also contains other DNA sequences that code for the same CDR3. The chain combines TRBV6-1 with TRBJ1-5, with D unresolved. V was pared by 5 bases and J by 3 bases, with 5 bases between. The germline CDR1 and CDR2 sequences are MNHNS and SASEGT. The CDR3 has 12 residues. The CDR3 region is CASSRDNQPQHF. The CDR3 DNA reads TGTGCCAGCAGTCGGGACAATCAGCCCCAGCATTTT.

The genes are TRBV27 and TRBJ1-5, with TRBD1 identical over 10 bases. CDR3 length equals 14 residues. Germline V CDR1 and CDR2: MNHEY, SMNVEV (reference sequence). With V trimmed by 10 bases and J by 4 bases, 7 bases remained unmatched. CDR3 amino acids: CATRTGGSNQPQHF. CDR3 nucleotide sequence: TGTGCCACCCGGACAGGGGGGTCAAATCAGCCCCAGCATTTT.

The V call is TRBV27, the J call TRBJ1-1; 9 positions match TRBD1. CDR1 MNHEY and CDR2 SMNVEV come from the germline V gene (reference sequence). The J segment lost 5 bases and the V segment lost 5 bases, leaving 9 bases of the junction unmatched. This CDR3 is 15 amino acids long. CDR3 sequence: CASSAGQGKGTEAFF. Written as DNA, the CDR3 is TGTGCCAGCAGTGCCGGACAGGGGAAGGGAACTGAAGCTTTCTTT.

V gene TRBV7-9 combines with J gene TRBJ2-2; D is uncertain. This CDR3 region has 13 residues. Germline CDR1 SEHNR, CDR2 FQNEAQ (reference sequence). V gave up 8 bases and J gave up 5 bases, with 12 bases separating them. The CDR3 here is CASGVSGTGELFF. CDR3 nucleotide sequence: TGTGCCAGCGGAGTCTCTGGTACCGGGGAGCTGTTTTTT.

This clone has more than one count but fewer than ten. The chain links TRBV11-2 to TRBJ2-1, with 11 bases aligning to TRBD2. Per germline, CDR1 SGHAT and CDR2 FQNNGV. This CDR3 has 16 amino acids. V lost 7 bases, J lost 2 bases, and 7 bases stayed unmatched. CDR3 loop: CASTHLAGGAYNEQFF. The CDR3 DNA reads TGTGCCAGCACACACCTAGCGGGAGGAGCCTACAATGAGCAGTTCTTC. Full variable domain (missing parts from reference TRBV11-2 and TRBJ2-1): EAGVAQSPRYKIIEKRQSVAFWCNPISGHATLYWYQQILGQGPKLLIQFQNNGVVDDSQLPKDRFSAERLKGVDSTLKIQPAKLEDSAVYLCASTHLAGGAYNEQFFGPGTRLTVL.

This rearrangement joins TRBV11-3 to TRBJ2-2; 8 nucleotides match TRBD2. CDR3 length equals 15 residues. Germline V gives CDR1 SGHNT, CDR2 YENEEA. Germline trimming cut 6 bases from V and 4 bases from J; bases unmatched to any gene: 7. The CDR3 protein is CASSRGGESTGELFF. DNA for the CDR3: TGTGCCAGCAGTCGGGGGGGGGAGAGCACCGGGGAGCTGTTTTTT.

This chain uses TRBV7-2 with TRBJ2-5, with TRBD2 identical over 8 bases. The V segment lost 5 bases and the J segment 5 bases; nucleotides outside the gene matches: 4. The CDR3 runs to 13 residues. Germline V lookup: CDR1 SGHTA, CDR2 FQGNSA. The CDR3 here is CASSLTGGETQYF. For the CDR3, the DNA is TGTGCCAGCAGCCTAACGGGGGGGGAGACCCAGTACTTC.

The rearrangement uses TRBV29-1 and TRBJ2-3; D might be TRBD2 (6 bases). The CDR3 covers 13 residues. In germline, CDR1 is SQVTM, CDR2 ANQGSEA. Trimming removed 3 bases at V and 7 bases at J, with 14 bases between. This CDR3 reads CSVDSGSTNTQYF. In nucleotides, the CDR3 is TGCAGCGTTGACTCCGGGAGTACAAATACGCAGTATTTT.

The V call is TRBV7-9, the J call TRBJ2-1; 7 bases line up with TRBD1. Germline V CDR1 and CDR2: SEHNR, FQNEAQ (reference sequence). The V segment lost 1 base and the J segment 6 bases; nucleotides outside the gene matches: 6. CDR3 size: 15 residues. The CDR3 DNA reads as TGTGCCAGCAGCTTAGTACAGGGGATCGGCAATGAGCAGTTCTTC. Its protein product is CASSLVQGIGNEQFF. The full variable domain, rest sourced from reference TRBV7-9 and TRBJ2-1, is DTGVSQNPRHKITKRGQNVTFRCDPISEHNRLYWYRQTLGQGPEFLTYFQNEAQLEKSRLLSDRFSAERPKGSFSTLEIQRTEQGDSAMYLCASSLVQGIGNEQFFGPGTRLTVL.

The chain links TRBV5-8 to TRBJ2-1; tentatively, D is TRBD1 (6 bases). This CDR3 is 12 amino acids long. Per germline, CDR1 SGHTS and CDR2 YDEGEE. Trimming removed 5 bases from V and 8 bases from J, with 11 bases in between. CDR3 residues: CASRNRVDEQFF. The DNA for the CDR3 is TGTGCCAGCAGAAACAGGGTCGATGAGCAGTTCTTC. Looking up the rest from reference TRBV5-8 and TRBJ2-1 gives the full variable domain: EAGVTQSPTHLIKTRGQQATLRCSPISGHTSVYWYQQALGLGLQFLLWYDEGEERNRGNFPPRFSGRQFPNYSSELNVNALELEDSALYLCASRNRVDEQFFGPGTRLTVL.

The chain couples TRBV6-1 to TRBJ1-3, with D perhaps matching TRBD1 (5 bases). This CDR3 spans 15 amino acids. Trimming left V 6 bases short and J 3 bases short, with 15 bases between. Germline V gene data show CDR1 as MNHNS and CDR2 as SASEGT. The CDR3 sequence is CASRLEGWGGNTIYF. The CDR3 nucleotides read TGTGCCAGCAGATTGGAGGGGTGGGGTGGAAACACCATATATTTT.

The J gene is TRBJ1-1, the V gene TRBV2; 9 bases map to TRBD1. CDR1 SNHLY and CDR2 FYNNEI come from the germline V gene. The CDR3 contains 14 residues. With V trimmed by 6 bases and J by 4 bases, 6 bases remained unmatched. The DNA for the CDR3 is TGTGCCAGCAGCGGGGGACAGGGAGTCACTGAAGCTTTCTTT. Translating it yields CASSGGQGVTEAFF.